This passage covers 8 T cell receptor beta chains from one sample sequenced in a study of T-cell memory formation after mild COVID-19. Each CDR3 protein gets one entry after TCRdb re-called the 5' RACE reads with MiXCR. Of hundreds of thousands of distinct CDR3 sequences listed, roughly 15% are singletons. The sample consisted of PBMCs or a T cell subset sorted from them (not recorded which). All receptors derive from a man aged 18-30 years who had mild COVID-19 (a few samples of this study predate the infection). Cell type and time point are not known.

This clonotype appeared many times. V and J are TRBV12-3 or TRBV12-4 and TRBJ2-2; 7 positions agree with TRBD1. This CDR3 has 14 residues. V lost 8 bases to trimming and J lost 1 base; unmatched junction nucleotides: 4. Here the CDR3 DNA reads TGTGCCAGCCACCGGGACAGGAACACCGGGGAGCTGTTTTTT. It is translated as CASHRDRNTGELFF.

The J gene is TRBJ2-1, the V gene TRBV11-2, with TRBD1 matching over 11 bases. Germline V CDR1 and CDR2: SGHAT, FQNNGV. The CDR3 runs to 14 residues. The V gene end was trimmed by 5 bases and the J gene end by 5 bases; junction bases not matched to a gene: 2. The DNA for the CDR3 is TGTGCCAGCAGCCAGGGACAGGGGGACAATGAGCAGTTCTTC. It encodes CASSQGQGDNEQFF.

There are many counts of this clonotype. The V gene is TRBV6-1, the J gene TRBJ1-2, with 8 bases lining up with TRBD1. This CDR3 has 14 residues. The V and J ends lost 8 bases and 4 bases, in that order; junction bases with no gene match: 9. From germline, CDR1 is MNHNS and CDR2 SASEGT. CDR3 nucleotide sequence: TGTGCCAGCCACGTGGGGACAGGCCCCTATGGCTACACCTTC. Residues: CASHVGTGPYGYTF.

The chain is built from TRBV15 and TRBJ1-1; no definite D call. Per germline, CDR1 LNHNV and CDR2 YYDKDF (reference sequence). V lost 0 bases and J lost 7, with 9 bases in between. The CDR3 covers 13 residues. The CDR3: CATSRDSLFEAFF. CDR3 DNA: TGTGCCACCAGCAGAGATTCGTTGTTTGAAGCTTTCTTT.

The chain uses TRBV5-1 and TRBJ2-2; no reliable D call. The germline CDR1 and CDR2 sequences are SGHRS and YFSETQ. The ends were cut back, 4 bases at V and 6 bases at J, with 7 bases in the middle. The CDR3 is made up of 12 amino acids. In DNA, the CDR3 is TGCGCCAGCAGCGTGGTTCCCGGGGAGCTGTTTTTT. It specifies CASSVVPGELFF. Full variable domain (remainder filled in from reference TRBV5-1 and TRBJ2-2): KAGVTQTPRYLIKTRGQQVTLSCSPISGHRSVSWYQQTPGQGLQFLFEYFSETQRNKGNFPGRFSGRQFSNSRSEMNVSTLELGDSALYLCASSVVPGELFFGEGSRLTVL.

This clonotype was detected ten times or more. The chain uses TRBV6-2 or TRBV6-3 and TRBJ1-5; D is perhaps TRBD1 (6 bases). This CDR3 has 12 amino acids. V lost 4 bases, J lost 15 bases, and 16 bases lay in between. Germline CDR1 MNHEY, CDR2 SVGEGT. The CDR3 reads CASSSGAAGTHF. CDR3 sequence (DNA): TGTGCCAGCAGTTCGGGGGCCGCGGGGACGCATTTT.

This chain connects TRBV2 to TRBJ1-2; TRBD1 is a possible D gene (6 bases). V was shortened by 6 bases and J by 2 bases, with 16 bases between the two germline ends. The V gene's germline CDR1 is SNHLY and CDR2 FYNNEI. The CDR3 has 15 residues. CDR3 DNA sequence: TGTGCCAGCAGGAGGCTCGGACAGATCAACTATGGCTACACCTTC. It is translated as CASRRLGQINYGYTF.

In this sample, this clonotype turned up once. The V call is TRBV30, the J call TRBJ1-1; TRBD1 might be the D (6 bases). Trimming left V 2 bases short and J 6 bases short, with 10 bases between. The germline V gene encodes CDR1 GTSNPN and CDR2 SVGIG (reference sequence). The length of the CDR3 is 12 residues. The DNA of the CDR3 is TGTGCCTGGAGTCACTGGGGGCCTGAAGCTTTCTTT. Translation: CAWSHWGPEAFF. The full variable domain, in which reference TRBV30 and TRBJ1-1 provide the parts outside the CDR3, is SQTIHQWPATLVQPVGSPLSLECTVEGTSNPNLYWYRQAAGRGLQLLFYSVGIGQISSEVPQNLSASRPQDRQFILSSKKLLLSDSGFYLCAWSHWGPEAFFGQGTRLTVV.